The entry below gives a single TCR beta chain sequence along with its context. Amplification used 60 Vbeta primers and 13 Jbeta primers. Using immunoSEQ multiplex PCR, the repertoire was profiled, and TCRdb retains in-frame clones only, with some absent. This sample has tens of thousands of clones, with about 70% found just once. This record belongs to a study of cytomegalovirus exposure and HLA in healthy donors. The sequencing input was PBMCs. The source is a woman in her forties or fifties in good health and CMV-seropositive.

As DNA, the CDR3 is TGTGCCAGCAGCTTAGGGACTTGGGGGCGCGGGACCGGGGAGCTGTTTTTT. It yields the protein CASSLGTWGRGTGELFF. The V gene is TRBV7-9, the J gene TRBJ2-2; D may be TRBD1 (6 bases). V lost 1 base, J lost 5 bases, and 17 bases lay in between. The CDR3 length is 17 residues. Germline V lookup: CDR1 SEHNR, CDR2 FQNEAQ (reference sequence).